A selection of T cell receptor beta chains follows, all from one sample in a study of cytomegalovirus exposure and HLA in healthy donors. Data came from immunoSEQ multiplex PCR; TCRdb stores just in-frame clones and leaves some out. Among 140,000 or so clones listed, about a tenth were seen once. The sequenced sample consisted of PBMCs. These receptors were obtained from a male donor in good health and CMV-seronegative. CDR3s include the opening cysteine and the closing phenylalanine or tryptophan. Fields, in order: clone size, V gene, J gene, D gene, CDR3 protein, CDR3 DNA. A D gene is named only where the DNA matches it firmly. Some rows mark clone size as missing; the rest say once, few, many or name a class of expanded clone.

size: few; V: TRBV28; J: TRBJ2-7; D: TRBD2; CDR3: CASRPSGGALSIHEQYF; DNA: TGTGCCAGCAGGCCGAGCGGGGGGGCGCTGTCAATCCACGAGCAGTACTTC
size: few; V: TRBV9; J: TRBJ2-1; D: .; CDR3: CASSVDQAPPDEQFF; DNA: TGTGCCAGCAGCGTAGATCAGGCCCCACCGGATGAGCAGTTCTTC
size: .; V: TRBV28; J: TRBJ1-1; D: .; CDR3: CASSDRWSTEAFF; DNA: TGTGCCAGCAGCGACAGGTGGAGCACTGAAGCTTTCTTT
size: .; V: TRBV28; J: TRBJ1-4; D: TRBD1; CDR3: CASRTSGGNEKLFF; DNA: TGTGCCAGCAGGACCTCAGGGGGGAATGAAAAACTGTTTTTT
size: few; V: TRBV4-3; J: TRBJ1-5; D: TRBD1; CDR3: CASSRGDRGLFPNRQPQHF; DNA: TGCGCCAGCAGCCGGGGAGACAGGGGTCTTTTTCCAAATCGTCAGCCCCAGCATTTT
size: few; V: TRBV7-2; J: TRBJ2-7; D: .; CDR3: CASSLAVSRAYEQYF; DNA: TGTGCCAGCAGCTTAGCGGTGAGTCGAGCCTACGAGCAGTACTTC
size: few; V: TRBV27; J: TRBJ2-5; D: .; CDR3: CASSFTPSLRETQYF; DNA: TGTGCCAGCAGTTTCACGCCTTCCCTACGAGAGACCCAGTACTTC
size: few; V: TRBV5-1; J: TRBJ2-5; D: TRBD1; CDR3: CASSLAGTGQETQYF; DNA: TGCGCCAGCAGCTTGGCCGGGACAGGGCAAGAGACCCAGTACTTC
size: .; V: TRBV28; J: TRBJ2-5; D: TRBD2; CDR3: CASSFSRGTSGYLQETQYF; DNA: TGTGCCAGCAGTTTTTCCAGGGGGACTAGCGGCTACCTCCAAGAGACCCAGTACTTC
size: few; V: TRBV6-5; J: TRBJ2-1; D: TRBD2; CDR3: CASSYSASGYNEQFF; DNA: TGTGCCAGCAGTTACTCTGCTAGCGGGTACAATGAGCAGTTCTTC
size: few; V: TRBV27; J: TRBJ2-1; D: TRBD2; CDR3: CASSLDSGGAYNEQFF; DNA: TGTGCCAGCAGTTTGGATAGCGGGGGGGCCTACAATGAGCAGTTCTTC
size: .; V: TRBV7-9; J: TRBJ2-1; D: TRBD2; CDR3: CASSLVSGSDNEQFF; DNA: TGTGCCAGCAGCTTAGTAAGCGGGAGTGACAATGAGCAGTTCTTC
size: .; V: TRBV13; J: TRBJ1-3; D: TRBD1; CDR3: CASSRRDRRSGNTIYF; DNA: TGTGCCAGCAGTCGGAGGGACAGGAGATCTGGAAACACCATATATTTT
size: .; V: TRBV28; J: TRBJ1-2; D: .; CDR3: CASSPLNYGYTF; DNA: TGTGCCAGCAGTCCCCTTAACTATGGCTACACCTTC
size: few; V: TRBV7-8; J: TRBJ1-4; D: .; CDR3: CASSLLQDSHLDGKLFF; DNA: TGTGCCAGCAGTCTTCTCCAGGACAGCCACCTTGATGGAAAACTGTTTTTT
size: .; V: TRBV4-3; J: TRBJ2-3; D: .; CDR3: CASSQERRVTDTQYF; DNA: TGCGCCAGCAGCCAAGAACGGCGGGTTACAGATACGCAGTATTTT
size: .; V: TRBV6-5; J: TRBJ1-5; D: .; CDR3: CASSYGGTNQPQHF; DNA: TGTGCCAGCAGTTACGGGGGGACGAATCAGCCCCAGCATTTT
size: few; V: TRBV7-2; J: TRBJ1-1; D: TRBD1; CDR3: CASSLGGTGGSTEAFF; DNA: TGTGCCAGCAGCTTAGGTGGGACAGGGGGCAGTACTGAAGCTTTCTTT
size: few; V: TRBV6-1; J: TRBJ1-5; D: .; CDR3: CASSSRHDYNQPQHF; DNA: TGTGCCAGCAGTTCTCGACATGACTACAATCAGCCCCAGCATTTT
size: few; V: TRBV2; J: TRBJ2-2; D: TRBD1; CDR3: CASTWTGGVMGELFF; DNA: TGTGCCAGCACCTGGACAGGGGGCGTCATGGGGGAGCTGTTTTTT
size: .; V: TRBV29-1; J: TRBJ2-7; D: TRBD2; CDR3: CSVGRDDEQYF; DNA: TGCAGCGTAGGGAGGGACGACGAGCAGTACTTC
size: few; V: TRBV6-6; J: TRBJ1-2; D: .; CDR3: CASSQQVGSANYGYTF; DNA: TGTGCCAGCAGCCAACAGGTGGGGTCGGCTAACTATGGCTACACCTTC
size: few; V: TRBV5-6; J: TRBJ1-1; D: TRBD1; CDR3: CASSLANRGRNTEAFF; DNA: TGTGCCAGCAGCTTGGCCAACAGGGGAAGGAACACTGAAGCTTTCTTT
size: few; V: TRBV15; J: TRBJ1-1; D: TRBD1; CDR3: CATRDTGGSTEAFF; DNA: TGTGCCACCAGGGATACAGGGGGGAGCACTGAAGCTTTCTTT
size: .; V: TRBV10-3; J: TRBJ1-5; D: .; CDR3: CAISEGGGAGQPQHF; DNA: TGTGCCATCAGTGAAGGAGGGGGGGCCGGGCAGCCCCAGCATTTT
size: few; V: TRBV6-1; J: TRBJ2-1; D: TRBD2; CDR3: CATDIGLAGGNEQFF; DNA: TGTGCCACCGATATAGGACTAGCGGGAGGTAATGAGCAGTTCTTC
size: .; V: TRBV27; J: TRBJ2-3; D: .; CDR3: CASSLSPSRIVLTGTDTQYF; DNA: TGTGCCAGCAGTTTATCGCCGAGCAGGATTGTCCTCACAGGCACAGATACGCAGTATTTT
size: few; V: TRBV25-1; J: TRBJ2-3; D: .; CDR3: CASSENRGGDTQYF; DNA: TGTGCCAGCAGTGAAAACAGGGGAGGAGATACGCAGTATTTT
size: .; V: TRBV9; J: TRBJ2-7; D: .; CDR3: CASSPLNSSYEQYF; DNA: TGTGCCAGCAGCCCGTTGAATAGCTCCTACGAGCAGTACTTC